The next 5 T cell receptor beta chains were all read from a single sample in a study of blood T cell repertoires in COVID-19. Measured with immunoSEQ multiplex PCR; TCRdb has only the in-frame clones, and not every one. The repertoire holds around 200,000 clones, with around 85% as singletons. The source material was peripheral blood. The source is an older person with COVID-19, enrolled during active disease.

This chain connects TRBV19 to TRBJ1-5, with TRBD1 matching 8 bases. Per the germline V gene, CDR1 is LNHDA and CDR2 is SQIVND (reference sequence). The CDR3 spans 13 residues. V trimming: 10 bases; J trimming: 4 bases; junction bases outside the gene matches: 6. In DNA, the CDR3 is TGTGCCACGACTAGGACAGGGAATCAGCCCCAGCATTTT. This encodes CATTRTGNQPQHF.

The V and J genes are TRBV7-9 and TRBJ2-3; 8 bases are shared with TRBD2. V was pared by 7 bases and J by 11 bases, with 8 bases of the junction left unmatched. The CDR3 sequence is 12 residues long. In germline, CDR1 is SEHNR, CDR2 FQNEAQ (reference sequence). The CDR3 DNA sequence: TGTGCCAGCATCCAAACGGGAGGGGGGCAGTATTTT. It yields the protein CASIQTGGGQYF. Combining the CDR3 with reference TRBV7-9 and TRBJ2-3 gives the whole variable domain DTGVSQNPRHKITKRGQNVTFRCDPISEHNRLYWYRQTLGQGPEFLTYFQNEAQLEKSRLLSDRFSAERPKGSFSTLEIQRTEQGDSAMYLCASIQTGGGQYFGPGTRLTVL.

The chain carries TRBV30 and TRBJ2-1, with D possibly TRBD1 on 5 matching bases. The CDR3 totals 13 residues. Germline CDR1 GTSNPN, CDR2 SVGIG (reference sequence). The germline V and J ends were trimmed by 4 bases and 5 bases, with 12 bases remaining between them. The CDR3 DNA sequence: TGTGCCTGGACCGTAGGGGCTCACAATGAGCAGTTCTTC. Amino acid sequence: CAWTVGAHNEQFF. Using reference TRBV30 and TRBJ2-1 for the parts outside the CDR3, the full variable domain is SQTIHQWPATLVQPVGSPLSLECTVEGTSNPNLYWYRQAAGRGLQLLFYSVGIGQISSEVPQNLSASRPQDRQFILSSKKLLLSDSGFYLCAWTVGAHNEQFFGPGTRLTVL.

The chain is built from TRBV12-3 or TRBV12-4 and TRBJ2-3; D gene uncertain. The CDR3 spans 10 residues. Deletions cut 3 bases from V and 8 bases from J, with 3 bases between. The CDR3 sequence is CASSFSTQYF. Here the CDR3 DNA reads TGTGCCAGCAGTTTCTCTACGCAGTATTTT.

The DNA of the CDR3 is TGTGCCAGCTCCGCGCTAGCGGGAGGACCCGGCACAGATACGCAGTATTTT. It is translated as CASSALAGGPGTDTQYF. V gene TRBV18 combines with J gene TRBJ2-3, with TRBD2 identical over 11 bases. Germline V gene lookup returns CDR1 KGHSH and CDR2 LQKENI. The V segment lost 6 bases and the J segment 1 base; nucleotides outside the gene matches: 9. The CDR3 is 17 residues long.